Here is one T cell receptor (beta chain) with its context. Its cognate antigen is unknown. The data derive from a study of cytomegalovirus exposure and HLA in healthy donors. Overall study results and limits: The tendency of first-cohort TCR clusters to co-occur in the 120 or so validation repertoires was the finding of a later analysis. It was confirmed in vitro that three of the CMV-associated chains were specific for CMV antigens.

Sequenced by immunoSEQ multiplex PCR; TCRdb stores in-frame clones only, minus some. The table has about 110,000 clones, around 87% seen once. The TCR originated in a woman between 25 and 40 years old in good health and CMV-seropositive. Sequenced: PBMCs.

The CDR3 DNA reads TGTGCCAGCAGCGTAGACCCTCACTACAGGGAAGAGGGCTATAATTCACCCCTCCACTTT. It specifies CASSVDPHYREEGYNSPLHF. The rearrangement joins TRBV9 to TRBJ1-6; a weak D match, TRBD1 (6 bases). The CDR3 has 20 residues. Per germline, CDR1 SGDLS and CDR2 YYNGEE. The V gene lost 0 bases and the J gene lost 3 bases, with 22 bases spanning the gap.